The 26 T cell receptor beta chains in this list originate from one sample, sequenced in a study of T-cell reconstitution after alpha-beta-depleted transplantation in children. Library preparation (for TCRbeta) was performed with unique molecular identifiers. One entry per CDR3 protein results from TCRdb running MiXCR on the PCR reads. The repertoire has around 240,000 distinct CDR3 sequences, approximately 9.7% of them found once; the top ten carry less than 6%. Sequenced material: PBMCs from the stem cell graft donor, taken from the stem cell graft. These receptors all come from a human donor who donated a stem cell graft to a child with SCID.

This clonotype was seen repeatedly, ten times or more. The rearrangement uses TRBV5-1 and TRBJ1-6; no clear D gene. Germline CDR1 is SGHRS and CDR2 is YFSETQ. V lost 6 bases and J 10 bases, leaving 17 bases between the germline ends. The CDR3 is made up of 14 amino acids. CDR3 sequence reads: CASNYGLEGSPLHF. As DNA, the CDR3 is TGCGCCAGCAACTATGGTTTAGAGGGCTCACCCCTCCACTTT.

In the case of this clonotype: A much larger clone lies a single base off, so this may be a read error. The chain employs TRBV3-1 and TRBJ1-5, with D possibly matching TRBD1 (6 bases). CDR1 and CDR2 (germline): LGHDT, YNNKEL (reference sequence). This CDR3 is 15 amino acids long. The CDR3 DNA is TGTGCCAGCTGCCAAGAGAGCGGGGGCGGTCAGCCCCAGCATTTT. It is translated as CASCQESGGGQPQHF.

This clonotype was seen at least ten times. The chain is built from TRBV12-3 or TRBV12-4 and TRBJ1-3; no firm D call. The CDR3 is made up of 12 amino acids. Trimming shortened V by 10 bases and J by 4 bases, and 11 bases separated the two germline ends. DNA for the CDR3: TGTGCCACATGCTTGTCCGGAAACACCATATATTTT. Encoded protein: CATCLSGNTIYF.

The table lists this clonotype with many counts. The J gene is TRBJ1-1, the V gene TRBV5-1, with D unresolved. Germline CDR1 is SGHRS and CDR2 is YFSETQ. V was pared by 0 bases and J by 3 bases, with 9 bases between. This CDR3 has 14 amino acids. CDR3 region: CASSLDQFDTEAFF. The DNA of the CDR3 is TGCGCCAGCAGCTTGGATCAGTTTGACACTGAAGCTTTCTTT. The variable domain in full, with the rest retrieved from reference TRBV5-1 and TRBJ1-1, is KAGVTQTPRYLIKTRGQQVTLSCSPISGHRSVSWYQQTPGQGLQFLFEYFSETQRNKGNFPGRFSGRQFSNSRSEMNVSTLELGDSALYLCASSLDQFDTEAFFGQGTRLTVV.

This clonotype has just a few counts. The genes are TRBV7-3 and TRBJ2-3; TRBD2 might be the D (6 bases). V lost 1 base, J lost 4 bases, and 15 bases lay in between. This CDR3 has 16 amino acids. Germline-derived CDR1 and CDR2 are SGHTA and FQGTGA. The CDR3 DNA is TGTGCCAGCAGCTTAATGTCCGGAGGGACCGCAGATACGCAGTATTTT. It codes for CASSLMSGGTADTQYF.

This clonotype was counted at least ten times. The chain has TRBV5-5 and TRBJ1-2; TRBD1 matches 12 bases. Germline V gene lookup returns CDR1 SGHKS and CDR2 YYEKEE (reference sequence). The CDR3 covers 15 residues. V was clipped by 3 bases and J by 8 bases; unmatched bases: 8. The CDR3, as DNA: TGTGCCAGCAGCTCCCCCGGGACAGGGGGCAGGGGCTACACCTTC. Its protein product is CASSSPGTGGRGYTF.

The chain has TRBV20-1 and TRBJ2-1; 7 nucleotides match TRBD1. J gave up 0 bases and V 6 bases, and 8 bases lay outside the gene matches. CDR1 and CDR2 from the germline V gene are DFQATT and SNEGSKA (reference sequence). CDR3 length: 15 amino acids. The CDR3 DNA is TGCAGTGCATCCGGGACAGCGCGCTCCTACAATGAGCAGTTCTTC. Its protein is CSASGTARSYNEQFF.

This clonotype was seen many times. The chain combines TRBV7-3 with TRBJ1-1; D not resolved. V was pared by 6 bases and J by 1 base, with 15 bases between. This CDR3 has 15 residues. CDR1 is SGHTA and CDR2 is FQGTGA in the germline V gene. The CDR3 spells CASRVAPTENTEAFF. DNA for the CDR3: TGTGCCAGCAGGGTGGCCCCCACAGAGAACACTGAAGCTTTCTTT. The full variable domain, rest sourced from reference TRBV7-3 and TRBJ1-1, is GAGVSQTPSNKVTEKGKYVELRCDPISGHTALYWYRQSLGQGPEFLIYFQGTGAADDSGLPNDRFFAVRPEGSVSTLKIQRTERGDSAVYLCASRVAPTENTEAFFGQGTRLTVV.

This clonotype was counted many times. The CDR3 region is CASSFGDRVFAEAFF. The DNA for the CDR3 is TGTGCCAGCAGTTTCGGGGACAGGGTATTCGCTGAAGCTTTCTTT. This chain links TRBV12-3 or TRBV12-4 with TRBJ1-1; TRBD1 agrees at 9 bases. V lost 3 bases, J lost 6 bases, and 8 bases stayed unmatched. This CDR3 has 15 residues.

Ten or more counts support this clonotype. V gene TRBV28 combines with J gene TRBJ2-1; D remains ambiguous. The CDR3 loop spans 12 amino acids. Trimming took 6 bases from V and 5 from J, leaving 8 bases between them. CDR1 is MDHEN, CDR2 SYDVKM, per germline. The CDR3 nucleotides read TGTGCCAGCAGCAAGTCTAACAATGAGCAGTTCTTC. It codes for CASSKSNNEQFF.

Many counts were recorded for this clonotype. The chain links TRBV7-9 to TRBJ1-2; 8 bases are shared with TRBD1. CDR3 length: 15 residues. Trimming cost V 5 bases and J 2 bases; bases outside gene matches: 7. Germline CDR1 reads SEHNR; CDR2 reads FQNEAQ (reference sequence). In nucleotides, the CDR3 is TGTGCCAGCAGCGCTGGGACAGGATACAACTATGGCTACACCTTC. Protein sequence: CASSAGTGYNYGYTF.

This clonotype was seen ten or more times. This rearrangement joins TRBV20-1 to TRBJ1-5; unclear D gene. Germline CDR1 reads DFQATT; CDR2 reads SNEGSKA (reference sequence). Trimming shortened V by 6 bases and J by 2 bases, and 14 bases separated the two germline ends. This CDR3 is built from 14 residues. The CDR3 loop reads CSANSVAGNQPQHF. CDR3 in DNA: TGCAGTGCCAATTCTGTGGCGGGCAATCAGCCCCAGCATTTT.

As regards this clonotype: A much larger clone is a single base away; this may be a read error. The gene calls are TRBV4-1 and TRBJ1-6; TRBD1 might be the D (6 bases). Germline CDR1 reads MGHRA; CDR2 reads YSYEKL. The V gene lost 2 bases and the J gene lost 11 bases, with 16 bases spanning the gap. CDR3 length: 15 residues. In nucleotides, the CDR3 is TGCGCCAGCAGCCAATCGACGGGACACAATACACCCCTCCACTTT. Protein sequence: CASSQSTGHNTPLHF.

The sample holds a few counts of this clonotype. This chain connects TRBV7-2 to TRBJ2-3; a possible D gene is TRBD1 (6 bases). The CDR3 extends over 14 amino acids. With 5 bases removed from V and 0 bases from J, the gap between germline ends came to 9 bases. In germline, CDR1 is SGHTA, CDR2 FQGNSA. CDR3 in amino acids: CASSARGSTDTQYF. CDR3 DNA sequence: TGTGCCAGCAGCGCTAGGGGGAGCACAGATACGCAGTATTTT. Using reference TRBV7-2 and TRBJ2-3 for the parts outside the CDR3, the full variable domain is GAGVSQSPSNKVTEKGKDVELRCDPISGHTALYWYRQSLGQGLEFLIYFQGNSAPDKSGLPSDRFSAERTGGSVSTLTIQRTQQEDSAVYLCASSARGSTDTQYFGPGTRLTVL.

The CDR3: CAISQKMDSNNEQFF. The CDR3 region has the DNA TGTGCCATCAGCCAGAAAATGGACAGCAACAATGAGCAGTTCTTC. V gene TRBV10-3 combines with J gene TRBJ2-1; D may be TRBD1 (6 bases). The length of the CDR3 is 15 residues. Germline CDR1 ENHRY, CDR2 SYGVKD. The V and J ends lost 6 bases and 5 bases respectively, with 17 bases between them.

This clonotype was observed many times. V usage is TRBV12-3 or TRBV12-4 and J usage is TRBJ1-4; 9 bases map to TRBD1. Trimming removed 5 bases from V and 7 bases from J; junction bases left unmatched: 8. This CDR3 is built from 15 residues. This CDR3 is CASSPLTGGGEKLFF. The CDR3 bases are TGTGCCAGCAGTCCCTTGACAGGGGGTGGTGAAAAACTGTTTTTT.

The table lists this clonotype with a few counts. This chain joins TRBV5-4 and TRBJ2-5; the match to TRBD2 covers 8 bases. Germline V lookup: CDR1 SGHNT, CDR2 YYREEE (reference sequence). The V and J ends lost 0 bases and 3 bases, in that order; junction bases with no gene match: 22. This CDR3 is 21 amino acids long. This chain's CDR3 is CASSLVGGGGTWRVVKETQYF. For the CDR3, the DNA is TGTGCCAGCAGCTTGGTGGGGGGCGGGGGGACTTGGAGGGTAGTCAAAGAGACCCAGTACTTC.

CDR3 bases: TGTGCCAGCAGCACAGGGACTCACACTGAAGCTTTCTTT. Translated, it gives CASSTGTHTEAFF. V gene TRBV7-6 combines with J gene TRBJ1-1, with D possibly being TRBD1 (6 bases). The length of the CDR3 is 13 residues. V lost 5 bases, J lost 3 bases, and 10 bases lay in between. CDR1 SGHVS and CDR2 FNYEAQ come from the germline V gene.

This clonotype has ten or more counts. The genes are TRBV2 and TRBJ1-5, with D maybe TRBD1 (6 bases). CDR1 and CDR2 from the germline V gene are SNHLY and FYNNEI. Trimming pared 6 bases from V and 10 bases from J, leaving 19 bases between. The CDR3 runs 14 residues. CDR3 protein: CASRAGAGAPPQHF. The CDR3 DNA is TGTGCCAGCAGGGCAGGGGCGGGTGCCCCACCCCAGCATTTT.

In its sample, this clonotype was seen a few times. J is TRBJ2-5 and V is TRBV7-2; possibly TRBD1 or TRBD2 for D (6 bases each). This CDR3 has 14 residues. V shed 7 bases and J shed 5 bases, with 17 bases lying between them. From germline, CDR1 is SGHTA and CDR2 FQGNSA. The DNA of the CDR3 is TGTGCCAGCACCCGGGGGCTAGCACCCGAGACCCAGTACTTC. Protein product: CASTRGLAPETQYF.

At least ten counts were recorded for this clonotype. This rearrangement joins TRBV5-1 to TRBJ1-2; the D gene is possibly TRBD1 (5 bases). Trimming cost V 0 bases and J 4 bases, with 13 bases left between them. The CDR3 consists of 15 residues. Germline V gene lookup returns CDR1 SGHRS and CDR2 YFSETQ. The CDR3 DNA is TGCGCCAGCAGCTTGGGCCAAGGGGCAGGCTATGGCTACACCTTC. Translating gives CASSLGQGAGYGYTF.

This clonotype has at least ten counts. J is TRBJ2-5 and V is TRBV10-3; D not certain. The V end was cut by 8 bases, the J end by 0 bases, with 7 bases between. The CDR3 covers 12 residues. Germline-derived CDR1 and CDR2 are ENHRY and SYGVKD. The DNA for the CDR3 is TGTGCCATCGGACGAAACCAAGAGACCCAGTACTTC. Encoded protein: CAIGRNQETQYF.

This clonotype was seen ten or more times. This chain links TRBV5-1 with TRBJ2-7; no firm D call. CDR1 is SGHRS, CDR2 YFSETQ, per germline. Trimming shortened V by 1 base and J by 6 bases, and 11 bases separated the two germline ends. The CDR3 sequence is 13 residues long. The CDR3 reads CASSLIIGSEQYF. CDR3 in DNA: TGCGCCAGCAGCTTGATAATAGGGTCCGAGCAGTACTTC.

This chain joins TRBV7-6 and TRBJ1-2; TRBD1 aligns across 7 bases. This CDR3 contains 15 residues. Germline assignment: CDR1 SGHVS and CDR2 FNYEAQ. V lost 5 bases and J lost 5; bases outside the gene matches: 11. This CDR3 is CASSVSRQGRYGYTF. The CDR3, as DNA: TGTGCCAGCAGCGTATCCCGACAGGGAAGATATGGCTACACCTTC.

This clonotype showed up many times. V usage is TRBV12-3 or TRBV12-4 and J usage is TRBJ2-1, with 9 bases matching TRBD1. This CDR3 region has 13 residues. The V and J ends lost 8 bases and 7 bases, in that order; junction bases with no gene match: 6. CDR3 sequence reads: CASLGTGLNEQFF. In DNA, the CDR3 is TGTGCCAGCCTCGGGACAGGGCTGAATGAGCAGTTCTTC.

This clonotype showed up many times. The rearrangement uses TRBV20-1 and TRBJ1-5; 9 nucleotides align to TRBD1. CDR3 length: 14 amino acids. CDR1 is DFQATT and CDR2 is SNEGSKA in the germline V gene (reference sequence). V was clipped by 6 bases and J by 1 base; unmatched bases: 4. CDR3 region: CSAPDRGSNQPQHF. The CDR3 DNA reads as TGCAGTGCCCCGGACAGGGGAAGCAATCAGCCCCAGCATTTT.